This T cell receptor (beta chain) was observed in a study of regulatory T cells in long-lasting Graves disease. Indicated time point: newly diagnosed GD, antithyroid drugs for less than 3 months. RNA extracted from PBMCs served as the sequencing template. It was by American Thyroid Association guidelines that Graves' disease was diagnosed. To make TCR beta libraries, researchers used iRepertoire HTBI primers and Arm-PCR of CDR3 regions. TCRdb analysed the multiplex PCR reads with MiXCR anew, one entry per CDR3 protein. The table shows roughly 350,000 distinct CDR3 sequences, with 16% occurring only once. Findings of the study overall: TCR diversity in persistent Graves' patients was below that of newly diagnosed ones.

CDR3 length: 14 residues. The germline V gene has CDR1 SNHLY and CDR2 FYNNEI. The trim removed 4 bases at V and 7 bases at J, leaving 8 bases unmatched. This clonotype was picked up many times. Its antigen is undetermined. The same data also went into a second study, on T cells in Graves' hyperthyroidism and ophthalmopathy.

The chain couples TRBV2 to TRBJ1-2, with 8 bases identical to TRBD1. The origin of this receptor is a man between 35 and 55 years old with Graves disease. Sequencing used peripheral blood mononuclear cells (PBMCs), obtained at new diagnosis, from a patient treated with antithyroid drugs. The CDR3 reads CASSATGAHGGYTF. The CDR3 coding sequence is TGTGCCAGCAGTGCGACAGGGGCCCACGGTGGCTACACCTTC. Full variable domain (missing parts from reference TRBV2 and TRBJ1-2): EPEVTQTPSHQVTQMGQEVILRCVPISNHLYFYWYRQILGQKVEFLVSFYNNEISEKSEIFDDQFSVERPDGSNFTLKIRSTKLEDSAMYFCASSATGAHGGYTFGSGTRLTVV.